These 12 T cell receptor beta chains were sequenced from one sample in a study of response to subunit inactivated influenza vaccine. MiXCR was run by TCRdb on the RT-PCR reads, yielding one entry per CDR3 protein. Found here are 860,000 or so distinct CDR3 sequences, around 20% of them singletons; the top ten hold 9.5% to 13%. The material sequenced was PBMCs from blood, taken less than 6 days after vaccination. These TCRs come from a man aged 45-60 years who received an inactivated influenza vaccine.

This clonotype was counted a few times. The CDR3 region has the DNA TGTGCCAGCAGCTTAGCTGGGTCCCGCTCCTACGAGCAGTACTTC. This gives the protein CASSLAGSRSYEQYF. The J gene is TRBJ2-7, the V gene TRBV7-8; D is uncertain. The CDR3 sequence is 15 residues long. V was pared by 0 bases and J by 0 bases, with 9 bases between. Germline CDR1 reads SGHVS; CDR2 reads FQNEAQ.

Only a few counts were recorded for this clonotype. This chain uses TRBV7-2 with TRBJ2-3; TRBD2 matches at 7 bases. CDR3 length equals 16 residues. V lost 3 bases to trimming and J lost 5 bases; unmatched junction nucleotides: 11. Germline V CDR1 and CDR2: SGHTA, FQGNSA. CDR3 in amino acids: CASSFLAGEEIDTQYF. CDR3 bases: TGTGCCAGCAGCTTCCTTGCGGGAGAGGAGATAGATACGCAGTATTTT.

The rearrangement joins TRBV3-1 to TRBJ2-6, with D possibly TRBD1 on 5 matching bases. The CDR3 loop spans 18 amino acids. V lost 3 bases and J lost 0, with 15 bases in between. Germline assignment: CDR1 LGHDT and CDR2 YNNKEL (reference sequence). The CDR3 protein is CASSQWLDKFSGANVLTF. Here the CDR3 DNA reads TGTGCCAGCAGCCAGTGGTTGGACAAATTCTCTGGGGCCAACGTCCTGACTTTC.

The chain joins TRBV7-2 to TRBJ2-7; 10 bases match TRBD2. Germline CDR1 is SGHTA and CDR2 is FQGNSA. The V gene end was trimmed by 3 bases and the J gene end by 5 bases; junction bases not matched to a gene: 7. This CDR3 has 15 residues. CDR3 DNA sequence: TGTGCCAGCAGCTTTTCAGCGGGAGGGCCCCACGAGCAGTACTTC. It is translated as CASSFSAGGPHEQYF.

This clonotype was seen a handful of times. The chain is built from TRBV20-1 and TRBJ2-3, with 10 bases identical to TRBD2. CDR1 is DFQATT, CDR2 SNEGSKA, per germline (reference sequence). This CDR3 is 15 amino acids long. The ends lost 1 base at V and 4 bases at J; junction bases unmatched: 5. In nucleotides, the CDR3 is TGCAGTGCTAGAGGGGGACTAGCGAACGCAGATACGCAGTATTTT. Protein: CSARGGLANADTQYF.

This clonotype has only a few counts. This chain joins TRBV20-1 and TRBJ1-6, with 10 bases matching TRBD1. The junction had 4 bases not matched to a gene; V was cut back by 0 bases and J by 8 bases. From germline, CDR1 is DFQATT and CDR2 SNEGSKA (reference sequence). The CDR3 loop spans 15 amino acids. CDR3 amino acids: CSAREKDRGYSPLHF. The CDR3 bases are TGCAGTGCTAGAGAGAAGGACAGGGGGTATTCACCCCTCCACTTT.

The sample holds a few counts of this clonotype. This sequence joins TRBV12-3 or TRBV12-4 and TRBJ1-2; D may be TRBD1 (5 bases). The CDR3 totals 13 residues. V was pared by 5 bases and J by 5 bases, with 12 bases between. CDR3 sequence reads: CASSRGSGYGYTF. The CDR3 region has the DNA TGTGCCAGCAGTCGGGGGTCGGGATATGGCTACACCTTC.

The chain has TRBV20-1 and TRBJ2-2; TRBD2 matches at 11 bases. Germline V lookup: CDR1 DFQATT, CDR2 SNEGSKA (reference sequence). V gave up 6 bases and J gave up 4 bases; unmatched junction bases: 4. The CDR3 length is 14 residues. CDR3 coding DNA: TGCAGTGCAACTAGCGGGAGAGGCACCGGGGAGCTGTTTTTT. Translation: CSATSGRGTGELFF.

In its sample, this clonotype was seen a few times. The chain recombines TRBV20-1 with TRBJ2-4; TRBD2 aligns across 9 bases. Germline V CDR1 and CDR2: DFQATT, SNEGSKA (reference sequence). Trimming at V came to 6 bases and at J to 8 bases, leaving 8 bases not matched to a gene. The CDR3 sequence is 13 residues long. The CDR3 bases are TGCAGTGCGGAAAACGGGACTAGCCACATTCAGTACTTC. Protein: CSAENGTSHIQYF.

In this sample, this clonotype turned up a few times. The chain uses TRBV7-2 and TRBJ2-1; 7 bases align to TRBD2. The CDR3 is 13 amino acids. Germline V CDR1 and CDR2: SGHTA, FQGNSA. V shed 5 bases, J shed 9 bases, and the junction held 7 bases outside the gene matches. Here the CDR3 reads CASSTAWEGEQFF. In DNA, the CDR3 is TGTGCCAGCAGCACTGCCTGGGAGGGTGAGCAGTTCTTC.

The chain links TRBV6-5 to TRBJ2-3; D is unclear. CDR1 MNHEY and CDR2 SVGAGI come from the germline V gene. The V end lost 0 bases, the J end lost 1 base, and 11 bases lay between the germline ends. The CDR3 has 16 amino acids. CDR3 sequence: CASSYSTPRGTDTQYF. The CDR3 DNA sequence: TGTGCCAGCAGTTACTCGACCCCGCGTGGCACAGATACGCAGTATTTT.

The CDR3 coding sequence is TGTGCCAGCAGCCAAGGACCGACGAACACCGGGGAGCTGTTTTTT. Translating it yields CASSQGPTNTGELFF. This chain connects TRBV7-3 to TRBJ2-2; D remains unclear. This CDR3 has 15 amino acids. The V gene lost 5 bases and the J gene lost 0 bases, with 10 bases spanning the gap. The germline V gene has CDR1 SGHTA and CDR2 FQGTGA. Together with reference TRBV7-3 and TRBJ2-2, the CDR3 gives the full variable domain: GAGVSQTPSNKVTEKGKYVELRCDPISGHTALYWYRQSLGQGPEFLIYFQGTGAADDSGLPNDRFFAVRPEGSVSTLKIQRTERGDSAVYLCASSQGPTNTGELFFGEGSRLTVL.